The rows below give T cell receptor beta chains drawn from one sample of a study of cytomegalovirus exposure and HLA in healthy donors. Using immunoSEQ multiplex PCR, the repertoire was profiled, and TCRdb retains in-frame clones only, with some absent. This sample has more than 110,000 clones, with nearly 80% found just once. The sequenced sample consisted of PBMCs. The receptors originated from a male donor in good health and CMV-seronegative. Each CDR3 is given with its conserved first and last residue. The D gene is left open where the match is weak. Clone size is not always given. Where it is, it says once, few, many or a class for expanded clones.

d_call: -; clone_size: -; j_call: TRBJ2-3; v_call: TRBV1; cdr3_nt: TGCACCAGCAGCCAAGACGTCGGGGGGCGTGAAGATACGCAGTATTTT; cdr3_aa: CTSSQDVGGREDTQYF
d_call: TRBD1; clone_size: -; j_call: TRBJ2-3; v_call: TRBV7-9; cdr3_nt: TGTGCCAGCAGCTTCGGACAGGGACTGGGGACGCAGTATTTT; cdr3_aa: CASSFGQGLGTQYF
d_call: -; clone_size: -; j_call: TRBJ2-7; v_call: TRBV5-6; cdr3_nt: TGTGCCAGCAGCTTTCTACAGGGTGGTAGTCAGTACGAGCAGTACTTC; cdr3_aa: CASSFLQGGSQYEQYF
d_call: TRBD1; clone_size: -; j_call: TRBJ2-7; v_call: TRBV11-1; cdr3_nt: TGTGCCAGCAGCTTCTCCAGGGGGTCCTACGAGCAGTACTTC; cdr3_aa: CASSFSRGSYEQYF
d_call: TRBD1; clone_size: -; j_call: TRBJ1-5; v_call: TRBV7-2; cdr3_nt: TGTGCCAGCAGCACACAGGGGAATCAGCCCCAGCATTTT; cdr3_aa: CASSTQGNQPQHF
d_call: -; clone_size: -; j_call: TRBJ2-2; v_call: TRBV12-2; cdr3_nt: TGTGCAAGTCGCTTCATCGATGGGAGACAGGGCGATCACGGGGAGCTGTTTTTT; cdr3_aa: CASRFIDGRQGDHGELFF
d_call: -; clone_size: once; j_call: TRBJ2-7; v_call: TRBV5-8; cdr3_nt: TGTGCCAGCAGCTTTTCCGGGAACTACGAGCAGTACTTC; cdr3_aa: CASSFSGNYEQYF
d_call: -; clone_size: few; j_call: TRBJ2-1; v_call: TRBV18; cdr3_nt: TGTGCCAGCTCACCCACAGCCGCCCCCGGCTCCAATGAGCAGTTCTTC; cdr3_aa: CASSPTAAPGSNEQFF
d_call: -; clone_size: -; j_call: TRBJ2-7; v_call: TRBV11-2; cdr3_nt: TGTGCCAGCAGCTCCATCAGGGCTTACAGCTACGAGCAGTACTTC; cdr3_aa: CASSSIRAYSYEQYF
d_call: -; clone_size: few; j_call: TRBJ1-1; v_call: TRBV30; cdr3_nt: TGTGCCTTGGGACAACCCACTGAAGCTTTCTTT; cdr3_aa: CALGQPTEAFF
d_call: -; clone_size: -; j_call: TRBJ2-7; v_call: TRBV5-1; cdr3_nt: TGCGCCAGCAGCTTGGCCGATAGTCTAACAGGGAAGGCCGAGCAGTACTTC; cdr3_aa: CASSLADSLTGKAEQYF
d_call: -; clone_size: -; j_call: TRBJ1-1; v_call: TRBV13; cdr3_nt: TGTGCCAGCAGCCCCGCAGGCACTGAAGCTTTCTTT; cdr3_aa: CASSPAGTEAFF
d_call: -; clone_size: -; j_call: TRBJ2-3; v_call: TRBV18; cdr3_nt: TGTGCCAGCTCACGCGGTTCAGGGGACGATACGCAGTATTTT; cdr3_aa: CASSRGSGDDTQYF
d_call: TRBD1; clone_size: few; j_call: TRBJ1-2; v_call: TRBV6-5; cdr3_nt: TGTGCCAGCAGTTACCTCAGGGACAGTTATGGCTACACCTTC; cdr3_aa: CASSYLRDSYGYTF
d_call: TRBD2; clone_size: -; j_call: TRBJ2-5; v_call: TRBV5-1; cdr3_nt: TGCGCCAGCAGCCCGAGCGGGGGGCTGTGGGAGACCCAGTACTTC; cdr3_aa: CASSPSGGLWETQYF
d_call: -; clone_size: -; j_call: TRBJ1-1; v_call: TRBV5-4; cdr3_nt: TGTGCCAGCAGCCCACGGACAGTGGGGCGGAACACTGAAGCTTTCTTT; cdr3_aa: CASSPRTVGRNTEAFF
d_call: -; clone_size: few; j_call: TRBJ1-4; v_call: TRBV7-9; cdr3_nt: TGTGCCAGCAGCCGAGGGCTTACTCGAAATGAAAAACTGTTTTTT; cdr3_aa: CASSRGLTRNEKLFF
d_call: -; clone_size: -; j_call: TRBJ1-6; v_call: TRBV18; cdr3_nt: TGTGCCAGCTCACCAGAAGTCCTGAGCTCCTATAATTCACCCCTCCACTTT; cdr3_aa: CASSPEVLSSYNSPLHF
d_call: -; clone_size: -; j_call: TRBJ2-3; v_call: TRBV30; cdr3_nt: TGTGCCTGGAGGGGGCTACAAAGCACAGATACGCAGTATTTT; cdr3_aa: CAWRGLQSTDTQYF
d_call: -; clone_size: few; j_call: TRBJ1-1; v_call: TRBV11-3; cdr3_nt: TGTGCCAGCAGCTTCAGGGACACTGAAGCTTTCTTT; cdr3_aa: CASSFRDTEAFF
d_call: -; clone_size: -; j_call: TRBJ1-6; v_call: TRBV6-1; cdr3_nt: TGTGCCAGCAGTGAACTGTTTGTTCCCCCCCAATGGGAGGCTATTTCACCCCTCCACTTT; cdr3_aa: CASSELFVPPQWEAISPLHF
d_call: -; clone_size: once; j_call: TRBJ2-7; v_call: TRBV11-2; cdr3_nt: TGTGCCAGCAGCTTAGACGACACCAGCTCCTACGAGCAGTACTTC; cdr3_aa: CASSLDDTSSYEQYF
d_call: -; clone_size: -; j_call: TRBJ1-6; v_call: TRBV30; cdr3_nt: TGTGCCTCCAGGGGCCCAGGTTCACCCCTCCACTTT; cdr3_aa: CASRGPGSPLHF
d_call: TRBD1; clone_size: -; j_call: TRBJ1-5; v_call: TRBV2; cdr3_nt: TGTGCCAGCAGTTGGGACAGAAGCAATCAGCCCCAGCATTTT; cdr3_aa: CASSWDRSNQPQHF
d_call: -; clone_size: -; j_call: TRBJ1-1; v_call: TRBV7-2; cdr3_nt: TGTGCCAGCAGCCTCGCCCTCGGGAGCGCTGAAGCTTTCTTT; cdr3_aa: CASSLALGSAEAFF
d_call: TRBD1; clone_size: -; j_call: TRBJ1-3; v_call: TRBV2; cdr3_nt: TGTGCCAGCAGTGGGACAGGGGGAAACACCATATATTTT; cdr3_aa: CASSGTGGNTIYF
d_call: TRBD2; clone_size: -; j_call: TRBJ2-3; v_call: TRBV10-3; cdr3_nt: TGTGCCATCAGTGAAAACCAGCGGGGGGGGCTCCTTACGCAGTATTTT; cdr3_aa: CAISENQRGGLLTQYF
d_call: TRBD1; clone_size: -; j_call: TRBJ2-5; v_call: TRBV7-2; cdr3_nt: TGTGCCAGCAGCTACGGGACAGGGACGGAGACCCAGTACTTC; cdr3_aa: CASSYGTGTETQYF
d_call: -; clone_size: -; j_call: TRBJ2-5; v_call: TRBV20-1; cdr3_nt: TGCAGTTTAGGAGGGAAAGAGACCCAGTACTTC; cdr3_aa: CSLGGKETQYF
d_call: -; clone_size: -; j_call: TRBJ2-7; v_call: TRBV7-9; cdr3_nt: TGTGCCAGCAGCTTTACCAGGGGCCTTAGCGAGCAGTACTTC; cdr3_aa: CASSFTRGLSEQYF
d_call: -; clone_size: -; j_call: TRBJ1-1; v_call: TRBV28; cdr3_nt: TGTGCCAGCACCTCTCGCACTGAAGCTTTCTTT; cdr3_aa: CASTSRTEAFF